This TCR beta chain derives from a study of CD8 T cells in ankylosing spondylitis. Whole-study findings and limits: Ankylosing spondylitis blood seemed to carry a telltale TCR beta motif made of eight highly homologous variants. Clones linked to the disease showed a CD8+ phenotype. They occurred at relatively low frequencies in peripheral blood. Disease-linked clones reportedly concentrated significantly in matched ankylosing spondylitis synovial fluid.

Construction of TCR beta libraries was performed using quantitative 5'-RACE with molecular barcodes. MiXCR was run by TCRdb on the 5' RACE reads, yielding one entry per CDR3 protein. The data contain around 280,000 distinct CDR3 sequences, 20% of them singletons. About this clonotype itself: Its antigen remains unidentified.

With 0 bases removed from V and 3 bases from J, the gap between germline ends came to 5 bases. CDR3 length equals 13 residues. Per the germline V gene, CDR1 is MDHEN and CDR2 is SYDVKM. The sequence derives from a male donor with ankylosing spondylitis or in good health (not recorded which). The sample comprised blood, either unsorted or a sorted T cell fraction (not recorded which). The chain employs TRBV28 and TRBJ2-5; D unclear. CDR3 sequence reads: CASSLWAEETQYF. The CDR3 DNA is TGTGCCAGCAGTTTATGGGCAGAAGAGACCCAGTACTTC.